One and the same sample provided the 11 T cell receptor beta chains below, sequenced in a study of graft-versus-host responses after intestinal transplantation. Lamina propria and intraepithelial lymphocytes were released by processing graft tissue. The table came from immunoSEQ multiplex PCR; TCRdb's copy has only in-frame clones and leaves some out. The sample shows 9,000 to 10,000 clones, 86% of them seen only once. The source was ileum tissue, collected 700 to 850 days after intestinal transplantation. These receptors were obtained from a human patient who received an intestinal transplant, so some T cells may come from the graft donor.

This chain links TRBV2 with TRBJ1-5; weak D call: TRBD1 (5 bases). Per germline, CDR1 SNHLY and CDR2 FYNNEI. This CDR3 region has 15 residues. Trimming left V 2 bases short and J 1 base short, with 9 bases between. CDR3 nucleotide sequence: TGTGCCAGCAGTGAAAGTCAGGGCAGCAATCAGCCCCAGCATTTT. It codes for CASSESQGSNQPQHF. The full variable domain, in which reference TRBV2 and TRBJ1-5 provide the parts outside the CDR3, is EPEVTQTPSHQVTQMGQEVILRCVPISNHLYFYWYRQILGQKVEFLVSFYNNEISEKSEIFDDQFSVERPDGSNFTLKIRSTKLEDSAMYFCASSESQGSNQPQHFGDGTRLSIL.

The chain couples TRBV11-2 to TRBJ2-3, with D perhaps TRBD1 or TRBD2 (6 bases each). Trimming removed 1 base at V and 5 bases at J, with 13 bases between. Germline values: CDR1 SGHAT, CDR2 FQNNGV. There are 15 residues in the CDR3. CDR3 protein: CASSLVRGARDTQYF. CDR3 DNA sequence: TGTGCCAGCAGCTTAGTGAGGGGGGCGCGAGATACGCAGTATTTT.

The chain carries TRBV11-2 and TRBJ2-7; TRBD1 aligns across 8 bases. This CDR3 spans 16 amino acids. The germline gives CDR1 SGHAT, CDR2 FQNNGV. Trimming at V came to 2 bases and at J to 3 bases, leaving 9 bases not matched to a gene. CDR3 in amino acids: CASSLQQGERVYEQYF. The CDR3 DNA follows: TGTGCCAGCAGCTTACAACAGGGGGAGAGGGTCTACGAGCAGTACTTC.

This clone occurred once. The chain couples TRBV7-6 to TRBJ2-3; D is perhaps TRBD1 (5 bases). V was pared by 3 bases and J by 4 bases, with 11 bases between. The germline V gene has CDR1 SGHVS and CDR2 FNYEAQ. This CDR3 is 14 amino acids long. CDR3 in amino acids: CASSFLWGPDTQYF. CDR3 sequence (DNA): TGTGCCAGCAGCTTTCTCTGGGGCCCAGATACGCAGTATTTT.

The CDR3 DNA sequence: TGTGCCAGCTCACCACTCCGGGAAGAGACCCAGTACTTC. The encoded protein is CASSPLREETQYF. V and J are TRBV18 and TRBJ2-5, with unresolved D. The germline V and J ends were trimmed by 1 base and 3 bases, with 6 bases remaining between them. CDR1 is KGHSH and CDR2 is LQKENI in the germline V gene. The CDR3 is made up of 13 amino acids.

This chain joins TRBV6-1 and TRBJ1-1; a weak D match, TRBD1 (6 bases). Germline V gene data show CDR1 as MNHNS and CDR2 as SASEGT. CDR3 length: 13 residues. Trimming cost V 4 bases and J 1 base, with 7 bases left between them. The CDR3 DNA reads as TGTGCCAGCAGTGTACAGGGGAACACTGAAGCTTTCTTT. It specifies CASSVQGNTEAFF.

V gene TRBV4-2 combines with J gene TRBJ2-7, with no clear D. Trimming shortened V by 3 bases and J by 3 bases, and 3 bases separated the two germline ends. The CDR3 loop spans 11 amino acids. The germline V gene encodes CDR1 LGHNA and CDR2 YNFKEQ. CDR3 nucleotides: TGTGCCAGCAGCCAGAACTACGAGCAGTACTTC. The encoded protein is CASSQNYEQYF.

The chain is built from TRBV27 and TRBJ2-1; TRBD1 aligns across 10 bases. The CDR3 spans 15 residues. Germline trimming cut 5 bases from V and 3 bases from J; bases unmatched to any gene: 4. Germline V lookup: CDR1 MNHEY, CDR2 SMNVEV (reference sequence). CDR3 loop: CASSPDRGVYNEQFF. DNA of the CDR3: TGTGCCAGCAGTCCGGACAGGGGGGTCTACAATGAGCAGTTCTTC.

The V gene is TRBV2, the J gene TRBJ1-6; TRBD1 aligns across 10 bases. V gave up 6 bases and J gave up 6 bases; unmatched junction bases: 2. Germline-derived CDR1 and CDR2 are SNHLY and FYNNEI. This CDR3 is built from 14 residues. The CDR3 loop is CASRDRGSNSPLHF. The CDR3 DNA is TGTGCCAGCAGGGACAGGGGGTCTAATTCACCCCTCCACTTT.

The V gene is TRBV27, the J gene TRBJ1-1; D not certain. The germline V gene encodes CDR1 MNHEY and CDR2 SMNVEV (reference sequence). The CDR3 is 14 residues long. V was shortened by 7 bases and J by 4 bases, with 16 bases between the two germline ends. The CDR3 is CASTVYPSVTEAFF. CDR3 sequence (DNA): TGTGCCAGCACAGTTTATCCTTCCGTCACTGAAGCTTTCTTT.

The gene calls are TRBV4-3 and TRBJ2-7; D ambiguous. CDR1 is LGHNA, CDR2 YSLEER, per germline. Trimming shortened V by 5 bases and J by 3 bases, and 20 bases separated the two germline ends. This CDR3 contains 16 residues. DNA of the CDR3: TGCGCCAGCAGCTTGGATTTAGCTTCCACCCACTACGAGCAGTACTTC. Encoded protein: CASSLDLASTHYEQYF.